This T cell receptor (beta chain) was sequenced in a study of regulatory T cells in long-lasting Graves disease. Study background: Antithyroid drug exposure in newly diagnosed Graves' patients had lasted under 3 months.

Arm-PCR with iRepertoire HTBI primers amplified the CDR3 regions for these TCR beta libraries. TCRdb called the multiplex PCR reads again in MiXCR, with one record for every CDR3 protein. The sample shows about 440,000 distinct CDR3 sequences, approximately 15% of them seen only once. Time point of the sample: newly diagnosed GD, antithyroid drugs for less than 3 months. Extracted RNA from PBMCs served as the source of the TCR library. Roughly 9 milliliters of peripheral blood went into EDTA tubes. Trimming at V came to 1 base and at J to 6 bases, leaving 7 bases not matched to a gene. The CDR3 is 17 residues long. CDR1 and CDR2 from the germline V gene are KGHDR and SFDVKD. The same data also went into a second study, on T cells in Graves' hyperthyroidism and ophthalmopathy. This second study notes: Absence of ophthalmopathy progression within 18 months defined stable Graves' hyperthyroidism. Researchers report that a 13 V-J model separated ophthalmopathy from stable hyperthyroidism.

This clonotype originated in a woman in her twenties or thirties with Graves disease. Here the sequenced sample was peripheral blood mononuclear cells (PBMCs), taken at new diagnosis, from a patient treated with antithyroid drugs. The genes are TRBV24-1 and TRBJ2-2, with TRBD2 matching 10 bases. Here the CDR3 DNA reads TGTGCCACCAGTGATTTTCTCCCTAGCGGGAGCCCCGGGGAGCTGTTTTTT. Translation gives CATSDFLPSGSPGELFF.